This T cell receptor (beta chain) originates from a study of regulatory T cells in long-lasting Graves disease. Study results and caveats: Shared public clonotypes totalled approximately 3,000 in persistent patients, compared with around 930 in new patients. Among samples with persistent disease, TRBV28, TRBJ1-2 and TRBJ2-5 were favored.

Time point noted: persistent/refractory GD, antithyroid drugs over 5 years with positive TRAb. PBMC-derived RNA was used for the TCR library. It was by American Thyroid Association guidelines that Graves' disease was diagnosed. Each patient gave approximately 10 milliliters of EDTA-anticoagulated peripheral blood. Relying on iRepertoire HTBI primers and Arm-PCR of CDR3 regions, the team built TCR beta libraries. One entry per CDR3 protein, called by TCRdb with MiXCR from the multiplex PCR reads. The sample consists of some 430,000 distinct CDR3 sequences, around a fifth of them appearing once. About this clonotype: Its antigen is not identified.

This CDR3 is 16 amino acids long. CDR1 is SGHRS and CDR2 is YFSETQ in the germline V gene. Trimming removed 4 bases from V and 4 bases from J; junction bases left unmatched: 12. The TCR comes from a female donor with Graves disease. V gene TRBV5-1 combines with J gene TRBJ1-1; TRBD1 matches 8 bases. This material consisted of peripheral blood mononuclear cells (PBMCs), taken when the disease was refractory, from a patient treated with antithyroid drugs. CDR3 in amino acids: CASSRQGPGGGTEAFF. The DNA for the CDR3 is TGCGCCAGCAGCCGTCAAGGTCCAGGGGGCGGCACTGAAGCTTTCTTT. Together with reference TRBV5-1 and TRBJ1-1, the CDR3 gives the full variable domain: KAGVTQTPRYLIKTRGQQVTLSCSPISGHRSVSWYQQTPGQGLQFLFEYFSETQRNKGNFPGRFSGRQFSNSRSEMNVSTLELGDSALYLCASSRQGPGGGTEAFFGQGTRLTVV.